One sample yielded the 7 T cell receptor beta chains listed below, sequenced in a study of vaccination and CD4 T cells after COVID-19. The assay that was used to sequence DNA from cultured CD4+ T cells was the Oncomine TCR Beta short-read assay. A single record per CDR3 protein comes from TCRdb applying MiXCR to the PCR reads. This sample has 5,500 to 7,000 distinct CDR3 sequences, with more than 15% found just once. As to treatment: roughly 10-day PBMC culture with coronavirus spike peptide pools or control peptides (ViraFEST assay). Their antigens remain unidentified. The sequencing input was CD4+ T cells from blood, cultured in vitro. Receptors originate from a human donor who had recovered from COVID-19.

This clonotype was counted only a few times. CDR3 region: CASSSGLLGEQFF. Written as DNA, the CDR3 is TGTGCCAGCAGCTCCGGGCTATTGGGCGAGCAGTTCTTC. The V gene is TRBV11-3, the J gene TRBJ2-1; D unclear. The CDR3 totals 13 residues. V was cut by 4 bases and J by 10 bases, with 14 bases left in between. Germline CDR1 and CDR2: SGHNT and YENEEA.

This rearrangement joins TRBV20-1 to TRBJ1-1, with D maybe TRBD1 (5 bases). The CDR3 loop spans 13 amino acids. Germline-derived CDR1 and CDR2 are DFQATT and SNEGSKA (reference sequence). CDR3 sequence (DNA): TGCAGCACTACTAAGGCCGCGTGGGGGAAAGCTTTCTTT. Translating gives CSTTKAAWGKAFF.

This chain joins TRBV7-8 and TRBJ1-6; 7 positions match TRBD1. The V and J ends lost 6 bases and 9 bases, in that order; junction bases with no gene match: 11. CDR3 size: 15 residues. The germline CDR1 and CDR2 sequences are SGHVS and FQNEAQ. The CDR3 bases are TGTGCCAGCAGTTCCGACAGGGTGGGGAGTTCACCCCTCCACTTT. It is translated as CASSSDRVGSSPLHF.

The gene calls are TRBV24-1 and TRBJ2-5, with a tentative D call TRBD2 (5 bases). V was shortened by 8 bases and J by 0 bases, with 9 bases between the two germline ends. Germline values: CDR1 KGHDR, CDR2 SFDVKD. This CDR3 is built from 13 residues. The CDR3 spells CATMPTNQETQYF. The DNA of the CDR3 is TGTGCCACCATGCCGACTAACCAAGAGACCCAGTACTTC.

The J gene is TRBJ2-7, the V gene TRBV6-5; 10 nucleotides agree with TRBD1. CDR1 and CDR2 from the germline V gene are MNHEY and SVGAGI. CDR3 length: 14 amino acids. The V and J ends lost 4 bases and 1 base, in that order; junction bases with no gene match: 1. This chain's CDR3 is CASSWTGGSYEQYF. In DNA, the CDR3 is TGTGCCAGCAGTTGGACAGGGGGTTCCTACGAGCAGTACTTC.

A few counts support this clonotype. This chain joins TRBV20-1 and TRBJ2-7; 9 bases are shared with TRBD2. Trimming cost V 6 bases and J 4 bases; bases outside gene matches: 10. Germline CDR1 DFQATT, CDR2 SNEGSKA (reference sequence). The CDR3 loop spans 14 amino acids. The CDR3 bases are TGCAGTGCGGATGGGGCTAGCGGGAAGTACGAGCAGTACTTC. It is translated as CSADGASGKYEQYF.

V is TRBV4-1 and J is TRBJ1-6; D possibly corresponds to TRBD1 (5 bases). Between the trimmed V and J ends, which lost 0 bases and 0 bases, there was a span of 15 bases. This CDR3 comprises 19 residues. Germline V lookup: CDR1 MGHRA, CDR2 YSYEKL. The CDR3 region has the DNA TGCGCCAGCAGCCAAGATAGAGTAGGGGCTAGCTCCTATAATTCACCCCTCCACTTT. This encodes CASSQDRVGASSYNSPLHF.